The 9 T cell receptor beta chains below come from one sample, sequenced in a study of vaccination and CD4 T cells after COVID-19 (dated by TCRdb to the early 2020s). Their specific antigens are unknown. Library preparation employed PCR. The reads were generated on an Illumina iSeq 100. DNA from cultured CD4+ T cells was subjected to TCR sequencing with the Oncomine TCR Beta short-read assay at the Johns Hopkins FTIC core. Using fastp at Q25 and MiXCR, TCRdb reprocessed the public reads and kept productive beta chains. Each entry merges the rows of one CDR3 protein and shows their most common DNA and genes. The sample table records 25,000 to 30,000 distinct CDR3 sequences; approximately 62% of these occur just once. The ten largest clones represent about a sixth of the sample. The treatment or condition label for this specimen denotes: 10-day PBMC culture with coronavirus spike peptide pools or control peptides (ViraFEST assay).

The input for sequencing was CD4+ T cells from blood, cultured in vitro, taken after SARS-CoV-2 vaccination. The source of these receptors is a human donor who received a COVID-19 vaccine.

The rearrangement uses TRBV6-2 or TRBV6-3 and TRBJ1-6; tentative D call: TRBD1 (6 bases). This CDR3 region has 13 residues. V dropped 5 bases and J dropped 7 bases, with 9 bases sitting between them. Germline V lookup: CDR1 MNHEY, CDR2 SVGEGT. CDR3 protein: CASSVTGNSPLHF. In DNA, the CDR3 is TGTGCCAGCAGTGTAACAGGGAATTCACCCCTCCACTTT.

J is TRBJ2-5 and V is TRBV24-1, with D perhaps matching TRBD1 (6 bases). V was clipped by 1 base and J by 5 bases, with 7 bases between them. The CDR3 runs to 13 residues. Germline V gene data show CDR1 as KGHDR and CDR2 as SFDVKD. CDR3 amino acids: CATSDLGGETQYF. The CDR3 DNA reads TGTGCCACCAGTGATTTAGGGGGTGAGACCCAGTACTTC.

The genes are TRBV19 and TRBJ1-2, with a weak D call TRBD1 (6 bases). The V gene lost 2 bases and the J gene lost 6 bases, with 10 bases spanning the gap. In germline, CDR1 is LNHDA, CDR2 SQIVND (reference sequence). There are 13 residues in the CDR3. As DNA, the CDR3 is TGTGCCAGTAGTATACCTGGGGGCCATGGCTACACCTTC. As protein: CASSIPGGHGYTF. The full variable domain, with the rest looked up from reference TRBV19 and TRBJ1-2, is DGGITQSPKYLFRKEGQNVTLSCEQNLNHDAMYWYRQDPGQGLRLIYYSQIVNDFQKGDIAEGYSVSREKKESFPLTVTSAQKNPTAFYLCASSIPGGHGYTFGSGTRLTVV.

This clonotype has only a few counts. The gene calls are TRBV20-1 and TRBJ2-7; D may be TRBD1 (5 bases). The CDR3 contains 14 residues. Germline lookup yields CDR1 DFQATT and CDR2 SNEGSKA (reference sequence). Trimming cost V 6 bases and J 3 bases, with 18 bases left between them. The DNA of the CDR3 is TGCAGTGCGGCCCGGCAGGGCATCAACTACGAGCAGTACTTC. Protein: CSAARQGINYEQYF.

The rearrangement joins TRBV6-1 to TRBJ2-3, with D unclear. V was shortened by 6 bases and J by 2 bases, with 12 bases between the two germline ends. The CDR3 is 14 residues long. Germline assignment: CDR1 MNHNS and CDR2 SASEGT. The CDR3 spells CASSLERDTDTQYF. The CDR3 DNA reads as TGTGCCAGCAGCCTAGAGCGCGACACAGATACGCAGTATTTT.

This clonotype was picked up a small number of times. The gene calls are TRBV7-6 and TRBJ2-2; the match to TRBD2 covers 9 bases. J gave up 3 bases and V 2 bases, and 4 bases lay outside the gene matches. The CDR3 runs 16 residues. Germline V gene lookup returns CDR1 SGHVS and CDR2 FNYEAQ. The DNA of the CDR3 is TGTGCCAGCAGCTTATTGCCTAGCGGGGACACCGGGGAGCTGTTTTTT. Translating it yields CASSLLPSGDTGELFF.

The genes are TRBV24-1 and TRBJ2-3; D is perhaps TRBD2 (6 bases). Germline CDR1 KGHDR, CDR2 SFDVKD. The CDR3 has 10 residues. With 10 bases removed from V and 13 bases from J, the gap between germline ends came to 14 bases. Here the CDR3 reads CATGGHCEYF. The CDR3 DNA sequence: TGTGCCACGGGGGGTCACTGTGAGTATTTT.

This rearrangement joins TRBV6-5 to TRBJ2-7; D remains unclear. The CDR3 is 17 residues long. Trimming removed 0 bases at V and 0 bases at J, with 15 bases between. Germline assignment: CDR1 MNHEY and CDR2 SVGAGI. The CDR3 DNA follows: TGTGCCAGCAGTTACTCAGGCTTGCACCCCTTCTCCTACGAGCAGTACTTC. Translated: CASSYSGLHPFSYEQYF.

The gene calls are TRBV7-8 and TRBJ2-3, with D perhaps TRBD2 (6 bases). CDR3 length: 15 amino acids. Trimming cost V 1 base and J 4 bases, with 12 bases left between them. Germline lookup yields CDR1 SGHVS and CDR2 FQNEAQ. The CDR3 DNA is TGTGCCAGCAGCTTAGGTGGCGGGGTCTCAGATACGCAGTATTTT. This sequence encodes CASSLGGGVSDTQYF.